The 20 T cell receptor beta chains presented below share a single source sample, sequenced in a study of cytomegalovirus exposure and HLA in healthy donors. The PCR employed 60 Vbeta primers together with 13 Jbeta primers. Generated by immunoSEQ multiplex PCR, the TCRdb table keeps only in-frame clones and is missing some. Of some 150,000 clones in the sample, 80% were seen once. Sequencing was carried out using PBMCs. These receptors all stem from a man aged 35 to 55 in good health and CMV-seropositive.

This chain uses TRBV15 with TRBJ2-7, with D maybe TRBD2 (7 bases). Germline values: CDR1 LNHNV, CDR2 YYDKDF (reference sequence). CDR3 length equals 16 residues. Trimming cost V 1 base and J 3 bases, with 16 bases left between them. CDR3: CATSRVYRAGDYEQYF. In DNA form, the CDR3 reads TGTGCCACCAGCAGAGTATACAGGGCGGGAGACTACGAGCAGTACTTC.

The rearrangement links TRBV28 to TRBJ2-6; 7 nucleotides align to TRBD1. Germline V gene lookup returns CDR1 MDHEN and CDR2 SYDVKM. The CDR3 spans 16 residues. After removal of 6 bases from V and 0 bases from J, the junction contained 5 bases not matched to a gene. The CDR3 here is CASSGWDSSGANVLTF. DNA for the CDR3: TGTGCCAGCAGCGGGTGGGACAGCTCTGGGGCCAACGTCCTGACTTTC.

V usage is TRBV4-3 and J usage is TRBJ2-1; 12 positions agree with TRBD2. The CDR3 extends over 16 amino acids. With V trimmed by 4 bases and J by 0 bases, 1 base remained unmatched. Germline V CDR1 and CDR2: LGHNA, YSLEER. CDR3 residues: CASSPLAGGSYNEQFF. CDR3 DNA: TGCGCCAGCAGCCCACTAGCGGGGGGCTCCTACAATGAGCAGTTCTTC.

The genes are TRBV14 and TRBJ1-3, with D perhaps matching TRBD1 (5 bases). This CDR3 region has 15 residues. From germline, CDR1 is SGHDN and CDR2 FVKESK. Trimming stripped 4 bases from V and 0 bases from J, with 10 bases between. Written as DNA, the CDR3 is TGTGCCAGCAGCCCCGGGGGGAGCTCTGGAAACACCATATATTTT. Translated, it gives CASSPGGSSGNTIYF.

The chain couples TRBV4-2 to TRBJ2-7, with TRBD1 matching over 10 bases. This CDR3 has 16 amino acids. The trim removed 3 bases at V and 1 base at J, leaving 6 bases unmatched. From germline, CDR1 is LGHNA and CDR2 YNFKEQ. The CDR3 DNA reads TGTGCCAGCAGCCACCTGGGACAGGGGAATTCCTACGAGCAGTACTTC. Protein: CASSHLGQGNSYEQYF.

The V and J genes are TRBV5-6 and TRBJ1-6, with 7 nucleotides matching TRBD1. The CDR3 covers 16 residues. Per germline, CDR1 SGHDT and CDR2 YYEEEE. The V segment lost 3 bases and the J segment 5 bases; nucleotides outside the gene matches: 8. In nucleotides, the CDR3 is TGTGCCAGCAGCTGGATGACAGGGCTGGATAATTCACCCCTCCACTTT. It is translated as CASSWMTGLDNSPLHF.

V gene TRBV5-8 combines with J gene TRBJ1-3; TRBD1 aligns across 7 bases. Germline loops: CDR1 SGHTS, CDR2 YDEGEE. V trimming: 0 bases; J trimming: 6 bases; junction bases outside the gene matches: 6. The CDR3 has 15 amino acids. CDR3 loop: CASSLGQGIENTIYF. CDR3 DNA sequence: TGTGCCAGCAGCTTGGGACAGGGAATTGAAAACACCATATATTTT.

V and J are TRBV7-2 and TRBJ2-7; D might be TRBD1 (5 bases). The germline V gene encodes CDR1 SGHTA and CDR2 FQGNSA. V dropped 4 bases and J dropped 4 bases, with 11 bases sitting between them. CDR3 length equals 13 residues. CDR3 nucleotides: TGTGCCAGCAGCTCCTGGACAACGTACGAGCAGTACTTC. Translated: CASSSWTTYEQYF.

V usage is TRBV7-2 and J usage is TRBJ1-5, with D perhaps matching TRBD1 (5 bases). This CDR3 contains 16 residues. Per the germline V gene, CDR1 is SGHTA and CDR2 is FQGNSA. V lost 5 bases and J lost 3, with 17 bases in between. The CDR3 DNA sequence: TGTGCCAGCAGCCAACAGGCCCCGGGCCACAATCAGCCCCAGCATTTT. Translation: CASSQQAPGHNQPQHF.

The chain's CDR3 is CASASAGFGDEQYF. The CDR3 bases are TGCGCCAGCGCTTCGGCGGGATTTGGTGACGAGCAGTACTTC. The V call is TRBV5-1, the J call TRBJ2-7, with TRBD2 as a possible D gene (6 bases). This CDR3 spans 14 amino acids. From germline, CDR1 is SGHRS and CDR2 YFSETQ. Trimming took 7 bases from V and 5 from J, leaving 19 bases between them.

The chain uses TRBV30 and TRBJ1-3; 8 bases agree with TRBD1. Germline V gene sequence: CDR1 GTSNPN, CDR2 SVGIG (reference sequence). There are 15 residues in the CDR3. Losses at the gene ends were 0 bases for V and 2 bases for J; bases not matched to a gene: 3. DNA for the CDR3: TGTGCCTGGAGTGTAAAACAGGGGGCTGGAAACACCATATATTTT. It encodes CAWSVKQGAGNTIYF.

V gene TRBV10-3 combines with J gene TRBJ2-7; 8 nucleotides agree with TRBD2. CDR3 length: 13 residues. V trimming: 4 bases; J trimming: 2 bases; junction bases outside the gene matches: 1. The germline CDR1 and CDR2 sequences are ENHRY and SYGVKD. CDR3 protein: CAISGAGAYEQYF. The CDR3 nucleotides are TGTGCCATCAGTGGAGCGGGAGCCTACGAGCAGTACTTC.

This chain uses TRBV4-3 with TRBJ2-2; D gene ambiguous. The V gene lost 5 bases and the J gene lost 3 bases, with 16 bases spanning the gap. Germline loops: CDR1 LGHNA, CDR2 YSLEER. The CDR3 length is 16 residues. CDR3 nucleotides: TGCGCCAGCAGCGCCCGGCATCCCGACTACACCGGGGAGCTGTTTTTT. Its protein is CASSARHPDYTGELFF.

This chain uses TRBV4-2 with TRBJ1-5, with D possibly matching TRBD1 (6 bases). Deletions cut 0 bases from V and 1 base from J, with 13 bases between. In germline, CDR1 is LGHNA, CDR2 YNFKEQ. The CDR3 is 17 amino acids. The CDR3 protein is CASSQERGFGSNQPQHF. The CDR3 nucleotides are TGTGCCAGCAGCCAAGAGAGGGGGTTTGGCAGCAATCAGCCCCAGCATTTT.

This chain links TRBV6-4 with TRBJ2-2; 7 nucleotides align to TRBD1. Trimming took 4 bases from V and 4 from J; bases not matched to a gene: 9. CDR1 and CDR2 (germline): MRHNA, SNTAGT. The CDR3 runs 16 residues. For the CDR3, the DNA is TGTGCCAGCAGTGCCAACCCGGGACAGAGCACCGGGGAGCTGTTTTTT. As protein: CASSANPGQSTGELFF.

This chain links TRBV5-6 with TRBJ2-1; TRBD1 agrees at 10 bases. Germline V gives CDR1 SGHDT, CDR2 YYEEEE. The V gene end was trimmed by 0 bases and the J gene end by 9 bases; junction bases not matched to a gene: 6. The CDR3 consists of 15 residues. CDR3 sequence: CASSLETGGLGEQFF. As DNA, the CDR3 is TGTGCCAGCAGCTTGGAGACAGGGGGCTTAGGTGAGCAGTTCTTC. The whole variable domain, filled in from reference TRBV5-6 and TRBJ2-1, reads DAGVTQSPTHLIKTRGQQVTLRCSPKSGHDTVSWYQQALGQGPQFIFQYYEEEERQRGNFPDRFSGHQFPNYSSELNVNALLLGDSALYLCASSLETGGLGEQFFGPGTRLTVL.

The J gene is TRBJ2-5, the V gene TRBV25-1, with D possibly matching TRBD1 (5 bases). The tail of the sequence fits TRBJ2-7 better, so the J call may be wrong. The CDR3 totals 15 residues. Germline V gene data show CDR1 as MGHDK and CDR2 as SYGVNS. DNA of the CDR3: TGTGCCAGCAGTGAGAGTGGGGCAGGGCGTGGCGAGCAGTACTTC. Its translation: CASSESGAGRGEQYF.

The rearrangement joins TRBV6-5 to TRBJ2-7; 8 positions agree with TRBD2. CDR3 length equals 14 residues. The trim removed 0 bases at V and 2 bases at J, leaving 0 bases unmatched. Germline lookup yields CDR1 MNHEY and CDR2 SVGAGI. This CDR3 is CASSYSRGAYEQYF. The CDR3 DNA is TGTGCCAGCAGTTACTCGCGGGGGGCCTACGAGCAGTACTTC.

The V and J genes are TRBV18 and TRBJ1-4, with a weak D call TRBD1 (6 bases). The CDR3 spans 14 residues. The germline V gene encodes CDR1 KGHSH and CDR2 LQKENI. V lost 1 base, J lost 3 bases, and 6 bases lay in between. The CDR3 region is CASSPRGPNEKLFF. The CDR3, as DNA: TGTGCCAGCTCACCACGGGGGCCTAATGAAAAACTGTTTTTT.

In its sample, this clone was seen a few times. The V and J genes are TRBV7-2 and TRBJ2-7; TRBD1 agrees at 11 bases. The V and J ends lost 1 base and 3 bases, in that order; junction bases with no gene match: 5. There are 16 residues in the CDR3. CDR1 is SGHTA, CDR2 FQGNSA, per germline. CDR3 DNA: TGTGCCAGCAGCTTAGTCGGACAGGGGGCCATCTACGAGCAGTACTTC. Protein: CASSLVGQGAIYEQYF.